Described below is a single T cell receptor beta chain sequence and its context. Its antigen remains unknown. This entry comes from a study of shared clonotypes between healthy human individuals. CDR1 is LGHNA and CDR2 is YNFKEQ in the germline V gene. The CDR3 totals 19 residues. The V and J ends lost 2 bases and 5 bases, in that order; junction bases with no gene match: 13. Data came from immunoSEQ multiplex PCR; TCRdb stores just in-frame clones and leaves some out. This sample carries approximately 530,000 clones, about 96% of them seen once, and the ten largest clones take about 0.068%. The study's findings and limits: The sole specimen, blood, was sampled, and tissue repertoires likely differ.

The source is a woman younger than 45 in good health. The source material was naive CD4+ T cells sorted from blood. Subset of the sample: CD45RA+ positively selected. The genes are TRBV4-2 and TRBJ2-5; 14 bases match TRBD2. DNA of the CDR3: TGTGCCAGCAGCCAAATGGGGACTAGCGGGAGTTTTAGCGGTGAGACCCAGTACTTC. Translating it yields CASSQMGTSGSFSGETQYF.